This entry is about one TCR beta chain. Clones were sequenced by immunoSEQ multiplex PCR, and TCRdb holds only the in-frame ones, with some missing. The data show fewer than 90,000 clones, 76% seen once. CDR3 size: 12 residues. Trimming took 3 bases from V and 5 from J, leaving 7 bases between them. Germline CDR1 reads LGHDT; CDR2 reads YNNKEL (reference sequence). This sample was included in a study of blood T cell repertoires in COVID-19. Overall study: The analysed material was cDNA or gDNA that came from T cells, B-cell-depleted T cells, or PBMCs.

Sequencing used peripheral blood. The receptor was derived from a man between 60 and 75 years old with COVID-19, enrolled during active disease. The chain uses TRBV3-1 (or the pseudogene TRBV3-2) and TRBJ1-1; D remains ambiguous. DNA of the CDR3: TGTGCCAGCAGCCAGGAGGGAACTGAAGCTTTCTTT. Translating it yields CASSQEGTEAFF.